This T cell receptor beta chain was documented in a study of Ad26.COV2.S vaccination and SARS-CoV-2 variants. Treatment defined: around 19 received Ad26.COV2.S at low or high dose, single or two shots; about 5 received placebo; per-sample allocation not given. Sampling was done on day 63 after the first vaccine or placebo injection. V shed 5 bases, J shed 4 bases, and the junction held 6 bases outside the gene matches. The germline V gene has CDR1 MNHEY and CDR2 SMNVEV (reference sequence). The CDR3 has 15 residues. Overall study results and limits: After vaccination, substantial breadth of spike-specific CD8+ and CD4+ responses was reported.

Clones were read by immunoSEQ multiplex PCR, and TCRdb kept only the in-frame ones, dropping some. This sample has 300,000 to 350,000 clones, with 75% to 90% found just once. A remark on this clone: The antigen remains unidentified.

Sample: peripheral blood, taken in a trial of Ad26.COV2.S vaccine versus placebo. This chain joins TRBV27 and TRBJ2-2; 8 bases are a match to TRBD1. This receptor was identified in a person aged 18-65 years who received the Ad26.COV2.S COVID-19 vaccine or a placebo. CDR3: CASSVTGAVTGELFF. The CDR3, as DNA: TGTGCCAGCAGTGTGACAGGGGCCGTCACCGGGGAGCTGTTTTTT.